Listed below are T cell receptor beta chains from one sample, sequenced in a study of blood T cells in healthy people across ages. In TCRdb, the 5' RACE reads were re-called with MiXCR into one record per CDR3 protein. The data show about 690,000 distinct CDR3 sequences, roughly 41% seen once. Sample: blood. These receptors originate from an older man in good health. CDR3s leave out the opening cysteine and the closing phenylalanine or tryptophan. The D gene is left open where the match is weak. The size field is filled for only some rows; it gives once, few, many or a size class.

V gene	D gene	J gene	clone size	CDR3 protein
TRBV5-1	TRBD1	TRBJ2-3	-	ASSLSGQRSTDTQY
TRBV4-2	-	TRBJ1-4	few	ASSPKGGTDEKLF
TRBV7-2	-	TRBJ2-5	-	ASSVIRETQY
TRBV7-3	-	TRBJ2-1	few	ASRFRYNEQF
TRBV7-9	-	TRBJ2-5	once	ASSLFSSQQETQY
TRBV24-1	-	TRBJ2-3	-	ATSDAKGRGPDTQY
TRBV20-1	TRBD2	TRBJ2-1	-	SARDPGTSSSNGQF
TRBV20-1	TRBD1	TRBJ2-5	few	SALGQGETQY
TRBV6-5	-	TRBJ1-2	-	ASSTNMLANYGYT
TRBV20-1	-	TRBJ2-5	many	SATPSGTLMYQETQY
TRBV29-1	TRBD1	TRBJ1-1	few	SGGTGANTEAF
TRBV7-9	-	TRBJ2-5	-	ASNPDLTSGGMETQY
TRBV25-1	TRBD1	TRBJ2-1	few	ASSGDREFWNEQF
TRBV6-6	TRBD1	-	-	ASVTGAKNEQY
TRBV28	-	TRBJ1-4	-	ASTSFFSTNEKLF
TRBV4-3	-	TRBJ1-2	few	ASSQEGAARNYGYT
TRBV25-1	-	TRBJ1-2	few	ASSEGHNYGYT
TRBV12-3/TRBV12-4	-	TRBJ2-1	few	ASSLDEQF
TRBV5-1	-	TRBJ2-6	-	ASIPGISGANVLT
TRBV28	-	TRBJ1-1	few	ASSFGQSEAF
TRBV6-2/TRBV6-3	-	TRBJ1-2	few	ASKEFSNYGYT
TRBV20-1	-	TRBJ2-3	-	SASYGSSTDTQY
TRBV7-6	TRBD1	TRBJ1-3	many	ASSSQGTGNSGNTIY
TRBV7-2	-	TRBJ2-3	many	ASSSGTPEDTQY
TRBV5-1	-	TRBJ2-5	many	ASSLEGLLRSAQETQY
TRBV15	-	TRBJ2-7	-	ATSRDGGAHAGEQY
TRBV27	TRBD2	TRBJ2-7	few	ASSLMGGSSPLEQY
TRBV20-1	TRBD2	TRBJ2-7	few	SAPGLADYEQY
TRBV10-3	TRBD2	TRBJ2-3	few	AISESSGGAADTQY
TRBV4-2	TRBD1	TRBJ2-5	-	ASSQDTGGGDGFQETQY
TRBV2	-	TRBJ2-4	many	ASKGGSVGNIQY
TRBV11-1	-	TRBJ2-1	few	ASSYRVSYNEQF
TRBV28	TRBD1	TRBJ2-7	many	ASSTTGGRGEQY
TRBV5-1	TRBD2	TRBJ2-3	few	ASSSGLAGGSGTQY
TRBV20-1	-	TRBJ2-1	-	SDSRGAAYNEQF
TRBV12-3/TRBV12-4	-	TRBJ2-2	once	ASSVKGGTGELF
TRBV20-1	TRBD1	TRBJ2-4	-	SARDGGGQGRINIQY
TRBV5-1	-	TRBJ2-4	many	ASSPTGKNIQY
TRBV12-3/TRBV12-4	TRBD1	TRBJ1-1	few	ASSLTGGKNTEAF
TRBV15	-	TRBJ2-3	many	ATSRERGKADTQY
TRBV5-1	-	TRBJ2-5	few	ASGRGGEETQY
TRBV20-1	TRBD2	TRBJ2-7	-	SASDSGTAGGLIYEQY
TRBV20-1	-	TRBJ2-7	-	SARPAGQSGEQY
TRBV27	-	TRBJ2-7	-	ASSLAVPPEQY
TRBV29-1	-	TRBJ2-3	many	SVEVRVGTQY
TRBV5-5	TRBD2	TRBJ2-3	-	ASSPRGLAGADTQY
TRBV2	-	TRBJ2-2	many	ASSWINTGELF
TRBV7-2	-	TRBJ2-6	many	ASSDPGANVLT
TRBV5-1	-	TRBJ2-1	-	ASSLEPNGTVSYNEQF
TRBV7-8	TRBD2	TRBJ2-3	-	ASSFGSGVPGDTQY
TRBV18	-	TRBJ1-4	few	ASSPRQIDPATNEKLF
TRBV7-8	TRBD2	TRBJ2-1	few	ASSFRGSSGARLGEQF
TRBV20-1	TRBD2	TRBJ2-3	many	SATGLAGVNTDTQY
TRBV28	-	TRBJ1-4	many	ASSLAPRWGANEKLF
TRBV20-1	TRBD2	TRBJ2-3	-	SARGRAADTQY